The clone carrying this T cell receptor (beta chain) was seen only a few times. At one end, the junction sequence differs from germline, possibly due to a read error. The CDR3 sequence is 13 residues long. Germline V lookup: CDR1 MRHNA, CDR2 SNTAGT. Each CDR3 protein gets one entry after TCRdb re-called the 5' RACE reads with MiXCR. There are 400,000 or so distinct CDR3 sequences in the sample; 11% occur only once, and roughly a sixth lies in the top ten. This sample was taken from a study of T cells after yellow fever vaccination. Study-level background: Some fractions had low cell numbers, and these were prepared with SMART-Seq v4 Ultra Low Input.

This TCR came from a man aged 18 to 29 who received the YFV17D yellow fever vaccine. The source was PBMCs, collected on the day of the first yellow fever vaccination. The rearrangement links TRBV6-4 to TRBJ2-7; tentatively, D is TRBD1 (6 bases). CDR3 sequence: CASSGRSQDSEVF. The DNA of the CDR3 is TGTGCCAGCAGTGGCCGCTCTCAGGACAGCGAAGTTTTC.